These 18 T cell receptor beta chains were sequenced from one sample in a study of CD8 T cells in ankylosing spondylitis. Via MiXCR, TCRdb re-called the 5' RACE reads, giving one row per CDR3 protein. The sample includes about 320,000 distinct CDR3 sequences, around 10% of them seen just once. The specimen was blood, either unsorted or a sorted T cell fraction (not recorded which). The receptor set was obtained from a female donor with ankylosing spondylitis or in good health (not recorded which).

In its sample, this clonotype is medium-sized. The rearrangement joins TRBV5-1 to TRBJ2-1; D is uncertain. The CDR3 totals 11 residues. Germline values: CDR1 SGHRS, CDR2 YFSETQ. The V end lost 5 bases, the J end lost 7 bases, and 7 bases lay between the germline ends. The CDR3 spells CASSSGNEQFF. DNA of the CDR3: TGCGCCAGCAGTTCCGGTAATGAGCAGTTCTTC.

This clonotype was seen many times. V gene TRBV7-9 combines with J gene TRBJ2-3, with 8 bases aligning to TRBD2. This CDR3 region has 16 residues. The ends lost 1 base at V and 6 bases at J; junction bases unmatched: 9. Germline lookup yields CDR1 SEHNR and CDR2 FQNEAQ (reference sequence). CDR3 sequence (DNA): TGTGCCAGCAGCTTAGTGTCGGGAGGGCCTACGGATACGCAGTATTTT. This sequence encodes CASSLVSGGPTDTQYF.

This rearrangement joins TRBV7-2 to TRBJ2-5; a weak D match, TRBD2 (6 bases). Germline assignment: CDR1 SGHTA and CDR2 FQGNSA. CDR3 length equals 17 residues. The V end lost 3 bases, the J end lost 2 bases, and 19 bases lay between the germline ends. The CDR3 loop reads CASSFRAGLGGQETQYF. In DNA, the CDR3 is TGTGCCAGCAGCTTTCGGGCCGGGTTGGGGGGACAAGAGACCCAGTACTTC.

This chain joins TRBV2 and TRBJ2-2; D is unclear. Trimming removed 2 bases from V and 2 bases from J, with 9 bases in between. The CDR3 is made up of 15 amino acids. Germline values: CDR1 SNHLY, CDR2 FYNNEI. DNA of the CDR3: TGTGCCAGCAGTGAACAGGCCTCCAACACCGGGGAGCTGTTTTTT. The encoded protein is CASSEQASNTGELFF.

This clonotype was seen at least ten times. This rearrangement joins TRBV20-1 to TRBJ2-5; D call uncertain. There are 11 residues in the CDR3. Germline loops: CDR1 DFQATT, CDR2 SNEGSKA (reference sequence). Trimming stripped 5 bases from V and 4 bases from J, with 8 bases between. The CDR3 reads CSAQVSETQYF. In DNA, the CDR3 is TGCAGTGCTCAAGTATCAGAGACCCAGTACTTC.

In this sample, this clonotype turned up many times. CDR3 coding DNA: TGCAGCGTTGAGGAGACTAGCGGGATCAGCTCCTACAATGAGCAGTTCTTC. As protein: CSVEETSGISSYNEQFF. The chain joins TRBV29-1 to TRBJ2-1; 11 positions match TRBD2. The trim removed 3 bases at V and 0 bases at J, leaving 7 bases unmatched. CDR1 and CDR2 (germline): SQVTM, ANQGSEA. The CDR3 is 17 residues long.

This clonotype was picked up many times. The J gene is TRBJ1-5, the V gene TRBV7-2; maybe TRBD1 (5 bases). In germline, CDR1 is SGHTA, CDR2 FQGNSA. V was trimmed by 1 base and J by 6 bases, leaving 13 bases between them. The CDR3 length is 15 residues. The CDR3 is CASSLGFGGGQPQHF. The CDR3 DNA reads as TGTGCCAGCAGCTTAGGATTTGGGGGAGGTCAGCCCCAGCATTTT.

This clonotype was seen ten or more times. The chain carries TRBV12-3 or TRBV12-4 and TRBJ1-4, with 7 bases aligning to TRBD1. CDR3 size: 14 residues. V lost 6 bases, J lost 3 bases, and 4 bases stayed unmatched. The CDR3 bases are TGTGCCAGCAGGCCGACAGGGCCTAATGAAAAACTGTTTTTT. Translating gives CASRPTGPNEKLFF.

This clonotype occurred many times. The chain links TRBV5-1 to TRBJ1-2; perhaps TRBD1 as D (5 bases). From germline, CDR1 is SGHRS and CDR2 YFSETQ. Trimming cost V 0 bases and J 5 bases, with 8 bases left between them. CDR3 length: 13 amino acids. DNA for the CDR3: TGCGCCAGCAGCTTGGCAGGGTATTATGGCTACACCTTC. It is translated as CASSLAGYYGYTF.

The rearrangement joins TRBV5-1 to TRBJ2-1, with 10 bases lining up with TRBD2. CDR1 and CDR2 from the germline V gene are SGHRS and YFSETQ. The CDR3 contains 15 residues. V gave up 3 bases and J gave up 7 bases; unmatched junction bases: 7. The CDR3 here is CASSSNSGGWNEQFF. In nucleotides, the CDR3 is TGCGCCAGCAGCTCTAATAGCGGGGGGTGGAATGAGCAGTTCTTC.

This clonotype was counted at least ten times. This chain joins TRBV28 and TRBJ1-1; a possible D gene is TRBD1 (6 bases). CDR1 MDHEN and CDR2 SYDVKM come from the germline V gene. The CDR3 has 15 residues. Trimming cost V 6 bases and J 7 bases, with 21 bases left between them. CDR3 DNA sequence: TGTGCCAGCAGCTATTCCGAGTGGGGGGCGGGTGAAGCTTTCTTT. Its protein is CASSYSEWGAGEAFF.

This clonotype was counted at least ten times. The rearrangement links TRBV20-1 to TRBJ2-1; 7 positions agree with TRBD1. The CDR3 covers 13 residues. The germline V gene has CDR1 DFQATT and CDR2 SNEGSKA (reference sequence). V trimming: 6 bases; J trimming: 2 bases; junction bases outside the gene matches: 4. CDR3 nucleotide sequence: TGCAGTGCGCACAGGGGACCCTACAATGAGCAGTTCTTC. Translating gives CSAHRGPYNEQFF.

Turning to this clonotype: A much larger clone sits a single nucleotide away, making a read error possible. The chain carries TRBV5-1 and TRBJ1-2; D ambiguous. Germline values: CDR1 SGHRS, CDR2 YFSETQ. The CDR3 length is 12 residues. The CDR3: CASSLSNDGDTF. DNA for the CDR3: TGCGCCAGCAGCTTGTCAAACGATGGCGACACCTTC.

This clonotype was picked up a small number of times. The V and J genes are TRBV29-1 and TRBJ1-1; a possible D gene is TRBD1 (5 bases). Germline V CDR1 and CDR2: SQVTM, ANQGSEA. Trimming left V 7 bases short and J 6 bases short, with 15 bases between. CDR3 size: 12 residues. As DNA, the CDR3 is TGCAGCGCCGGGGGTGGGGTTGCTGAAGCTTTCTTT. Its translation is CSAGGGVAEAFF.

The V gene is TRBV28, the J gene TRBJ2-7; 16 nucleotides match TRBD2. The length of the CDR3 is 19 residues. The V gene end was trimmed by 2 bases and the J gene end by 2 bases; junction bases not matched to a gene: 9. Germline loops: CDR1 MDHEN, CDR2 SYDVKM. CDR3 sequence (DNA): TGTGCCAGCAGTTTAACCTCCCCGGGACTAGCGGGGGGGACCTACGAGCAGTACTTC. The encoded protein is CASSLTSPGLAGGTYEQYF.

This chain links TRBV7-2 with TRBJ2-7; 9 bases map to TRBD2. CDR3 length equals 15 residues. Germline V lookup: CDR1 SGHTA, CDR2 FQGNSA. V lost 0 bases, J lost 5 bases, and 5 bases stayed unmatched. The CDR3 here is CASSLAWTSAHEQYF. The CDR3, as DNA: TGTGCCAGCAGCTTAGCCTGGACTAGCGCCCACGAGCAGTACTTC.

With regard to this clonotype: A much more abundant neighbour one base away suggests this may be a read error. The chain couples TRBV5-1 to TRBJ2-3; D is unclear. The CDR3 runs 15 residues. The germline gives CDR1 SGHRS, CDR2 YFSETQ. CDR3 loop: CASSPGQQYTDTQSF. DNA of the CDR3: TGCGCCAGCAGCCCCGGCCAACAGTACACAGATACGCAGTCTTTT.

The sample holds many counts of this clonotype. In DNA, the CDR3 is TGTGCCAGCAGCGTAGCGCTTATTCCGGGACAGGGAAGCTATGGCTACACCTTC. This sequence encodes CASSVALIPGQGSYGYTF. V usage is TRBV9 and J usage is TRBJ1-2; 9 bases align to TRBD1. The germline CDR1 and CDR2 sequences are SGDLS and YYNGEE. This CDR3 spans 18 amino acids. With 0 bases clipped from V and 4 bases from J, the junction kept 13 bases outside the gene matches. The entire variable domain, with the rest obtained from reference TRBV9 and TRBJ1-2, is as follows: DSGVTQTPKHLITATGQRVTLRCSPRSGDLSVYWYQQSLDQGLQFLIQYYNGEERAKGNILERFSAQQFPDLHSELNLSSLELGDSALYFCASSVALIPGQGSYGYTFGSGTRLTVV.